This is a list of T cell receptor beta chains from one sample in a study of blood T cell repertoires in COVID-19. Data came from immunoSEQ multiplex PCR; TCRdb stores just in-frame clones and leaves some out. This table has roughly 140,000 clones, around 80% appearing once. Sequencing was performed on peripheral blood. These receptors were obtained from a woman aged 50 to 60 with acute or convalescent COVID-19. Each CDR3 is given with its conserved first and last residue. A D gene is named only where the DNA matches it firmly. Part of the rows lack a size; the others show once, few, many or a class for expanded clones.

j_call v_call d_call clone_size cdr3_aa cdr3_nt
TRBJ2-5 TRBV19 TRBD2 . CASSSAGGPETQYF TGTGCCAGTAGTTCGGCGGGGGGGCCAGAGACCCAGTACTTC
TRBJ1-1 TRBV21-1 . . CASSKAGGENTEAFF TGTGCCAGCAGCAAAGCAGGGGGGGAAAACACTGAAGCTTTCTTT
TRBJ2-5 TRBV7-2 TRBD2 . CASSLLGLAGGRETQYF TGTGCCAGCAGCCTGCTCGGACTAGCGGGAGGAAGAGAGACCCAGTACTTC
TRBJ2-5 TRBV9 . . CASSVRGIGETQYF TGTGCCAGCAGCGTTCGGGGGATCGGTGAGACCCAGTACTTC
TRBJ2-3 TRBV5-8 TRBD2 . CASSFPGGADTQYF TGTGCCAGCAGCTTCCCGGGAGGCGCAGATACGCAGTATTTT
TRBJ2-3 TRBV11-3 . . CASSLGQISTDTQYF TGTGCCAGCAGCTTAGGGCAGATTAGCACAGATACGCAGTATTTT
TRBJ2-7 TRBV5-1 . . CASSFDTRNALSYEQYF TGCGCCAGCAGCTTCGATACTCGAAACGCCCTTTCCTACGAGCAGTACTTC
TRBJ2-1 TRBV7-9 TRBD2 . CASSSGTLGEQFF TGTGCCAGCAGCAGCGGGACCCTTGGTGAGCAGTTCTTC
TRBJ2-7 TRBV3-1/TRBV3-2 TRBD1 . CASSQRGQGAEQYF TGTGCCAGCAGCCAGAGGGGACAGGGGGCCGAGCAGTACTTC
TRBJ2-2 TRBV5-1 . . CASGTGALNTGELFF TGCGCCAGCGGAACAGGAGCCTTGAACACCGGGGAGCTGTTTTTT
TRBJ1-1 TRBV7-8 . . CASSYVGGTIMGTEAFF TGTGCCAGCAGTTACGTCGGGGGAACAATCATGGGCACTGAAGCTTTCTTT
TRBJ2-2 TRBV3-1/TRBV3-2 . . CASSQDRGNTGELFF TGTGCCAGCAGCCAAGACAGGGGAAACACCGGGGAGCTGTTTTTT
TRBJ2-3 TRBV6-2/TRBV6-3 TRBD2 . CASSYPSGGRHTSTDTQYF TGTGCCAGCAGTTACCCTAGCGGGGGGCGACACACTAGCACAGATACGCAGTATTTT
TRBJ1-1 TRBV30 . . CASGQLNTEAFF TGTGCCAGTGGACAGCTGAACACTGAAGCTTTCTTT
TRBJ2-7 TRBV11-1 . . CASSARRGKHEQYF TGTGCCAGCAGCGCGCGGCGGGGTAAGCACGAGCAGTACTTC
TRBJ2-2 TRBV2 . . CASSEIWTDLNTGELFF TGTGCCAGCAGCGAAATATGGACAGATTTGAACACCGGGGAGCTGTTTTTT
TRBJ2-7 TRBV10-3 . . CAISGEEQSQQYF TGTGCCATCAGTGGGGAGGAACAGTCGCAGCAGTACTTC
TRBJ2-5 TRBV5-4 TRBD2 . CASSLEGLAGGKTQYF TGTGCCAGCAGCTTGGAGGGACTAGCGGGAGGAAAGACCCAGTACTTC
TRBJ2-5 TRBV5-1 . . CASSLAGAGAYQETQYF TGCGCCAGCAGCTTGGCCGGGGCGGGGGCGTACCAAGAGACCCAGTACTTC
TRBJ1-2 TRBV6-1 TRBD1 . CASSERDRVSKGYTF TGTGCCAGCAGTGAGCGGGACAGGGTGTCGAAAGGCTACACCTTC
TRBJ2-5 TRBV2 . . CASRGAGSQETQYF TGTGCCAGCAGGGGGGCCGGCTCCCAAGAGACCCAGTACTTC
TRBJ1-2 TRBV6-1 TRBD1 . CASSDLTGVGYTF TGTGCCAGCAGTGATTTGACAGGGGTTGGCTACACCTTC
TRBJ2-2 TRBV5-1 . . CASSWGDRQGGGELFF TGCGCCAGCAGCTGGGGGGATCGACAGGGCGGCGGGGAGCTGTTTTTT
TRBJ2-2 TRBV6-4 . . CASRQDGPGELFF TGTGCCAGCAGACAGGATGGTCCCGGGGAGCTGTTTTTT
TRBJ1-4 TRBV28 TRBD1 . CALQGDATNEKLFF TGTGCCCTACAGGGGGATGCAACTAATGAAAAACTGTTTTTT
TRBJ1-6 TRBV12-3/TRBV12-4 . few CASTARGLSPLHF TGTGCCAGCACCGCACGGGGGTTATCACCCCTCCACTTT
TRBJ2-1 TRBV14 TRBD2 . CASSQEKAGVTYNEQFF TGTGCCAGCAGCCAGGAAAAAGCGGGGGTAACCTACAATGAGCAGTTCTTC
TRBJ1-1 TRBV27 TRBD1 . CASSFSPGQGYFPEAFF TGTGCCAGCAGTTTTTCCCCGGGACAGGGGTACTTCCCTGAAGCTTTCTTT
TRBJ2-2 TRBV7-9 . . CASSLLFGVTGELFF TGTGCCAGCAGCTTATTATTCGGGGTCACCGGGGAGCTGTTTTTT
TRBJ2-5 TRBV29-1 TRBD1 . CSVGGTGGFGETQYF TGCAGCGTCGGCGGTACAGGGGGATTCGGAGAGACCCAGTACTTC
TRBJ1-3 TRBV5-1 . few CASSEGSGNTIYF TGCGCCAGCAGCGAAGGGAGTGGAAACACCATATATTTT
TRBJ2-3 TRBV2 . . CASNPTGRTDTQYF TGTGCCAGCAACCCGACAGGGAGGACAGATACGCAGTATTTT
TRBJ1-2 TRBV9 . . CASSVGSAAVTNYGYTF TGTGCCAGCAGCGTAGGATCAGCGGCAGTAACTAACTATGGCTACACCTTC
TRBJ2-6 TRBV13 TRBD1 . CASSIWVRDSLSGANVLTF TGTGCCAGCAGCATCTGGGTCCGGGACAGTCTCTCTGGGGCCAACGTCCTGACTTTC
TRBJ2-1 TRBV7-2 . . CASSSASGSPSYNEQFF TGTGCCAGCAGCTCCGCATCGGGATCCCCCTCCTACAATGAGCAGTTCTTC
TRBJ2-3 TRBV28 TRBD2 . CASSFPGTSGTADTQYF TGTGCCAGCAGTTTCCCCGGGACTAGCGGGACCGCAGATACGCAGTATTTT
TRBJ2-5 TRBV10-2 . . CASSETRRGGETQYF TGCGCCAGCAGTGAAACCAGGCGGGGTGGGGAGACCCAGTACTTC
TRBJ1-4 TRBV19 . . CASSILQGEKLFF TGTGCCAGTAGTATTCTTCAGGGAGAAAAACTGTTTTTT
TRBJ1-2 TRBV19 . . CASSISHSQVLLYGYTF TGTGCCAGTAGTATCTCCCATTCACAGGTCCTCCTGTATGGCTACACCTTC
TRBJ1-4 TRBV23-1 TRBD1 . CASSLPLGQGARGCTNEKLFF TGCGCCAGCAGCCTCCCCTTGGGACAGGGGGCGCGAGGATGCACTAATGAAAAACTGTTTTTT